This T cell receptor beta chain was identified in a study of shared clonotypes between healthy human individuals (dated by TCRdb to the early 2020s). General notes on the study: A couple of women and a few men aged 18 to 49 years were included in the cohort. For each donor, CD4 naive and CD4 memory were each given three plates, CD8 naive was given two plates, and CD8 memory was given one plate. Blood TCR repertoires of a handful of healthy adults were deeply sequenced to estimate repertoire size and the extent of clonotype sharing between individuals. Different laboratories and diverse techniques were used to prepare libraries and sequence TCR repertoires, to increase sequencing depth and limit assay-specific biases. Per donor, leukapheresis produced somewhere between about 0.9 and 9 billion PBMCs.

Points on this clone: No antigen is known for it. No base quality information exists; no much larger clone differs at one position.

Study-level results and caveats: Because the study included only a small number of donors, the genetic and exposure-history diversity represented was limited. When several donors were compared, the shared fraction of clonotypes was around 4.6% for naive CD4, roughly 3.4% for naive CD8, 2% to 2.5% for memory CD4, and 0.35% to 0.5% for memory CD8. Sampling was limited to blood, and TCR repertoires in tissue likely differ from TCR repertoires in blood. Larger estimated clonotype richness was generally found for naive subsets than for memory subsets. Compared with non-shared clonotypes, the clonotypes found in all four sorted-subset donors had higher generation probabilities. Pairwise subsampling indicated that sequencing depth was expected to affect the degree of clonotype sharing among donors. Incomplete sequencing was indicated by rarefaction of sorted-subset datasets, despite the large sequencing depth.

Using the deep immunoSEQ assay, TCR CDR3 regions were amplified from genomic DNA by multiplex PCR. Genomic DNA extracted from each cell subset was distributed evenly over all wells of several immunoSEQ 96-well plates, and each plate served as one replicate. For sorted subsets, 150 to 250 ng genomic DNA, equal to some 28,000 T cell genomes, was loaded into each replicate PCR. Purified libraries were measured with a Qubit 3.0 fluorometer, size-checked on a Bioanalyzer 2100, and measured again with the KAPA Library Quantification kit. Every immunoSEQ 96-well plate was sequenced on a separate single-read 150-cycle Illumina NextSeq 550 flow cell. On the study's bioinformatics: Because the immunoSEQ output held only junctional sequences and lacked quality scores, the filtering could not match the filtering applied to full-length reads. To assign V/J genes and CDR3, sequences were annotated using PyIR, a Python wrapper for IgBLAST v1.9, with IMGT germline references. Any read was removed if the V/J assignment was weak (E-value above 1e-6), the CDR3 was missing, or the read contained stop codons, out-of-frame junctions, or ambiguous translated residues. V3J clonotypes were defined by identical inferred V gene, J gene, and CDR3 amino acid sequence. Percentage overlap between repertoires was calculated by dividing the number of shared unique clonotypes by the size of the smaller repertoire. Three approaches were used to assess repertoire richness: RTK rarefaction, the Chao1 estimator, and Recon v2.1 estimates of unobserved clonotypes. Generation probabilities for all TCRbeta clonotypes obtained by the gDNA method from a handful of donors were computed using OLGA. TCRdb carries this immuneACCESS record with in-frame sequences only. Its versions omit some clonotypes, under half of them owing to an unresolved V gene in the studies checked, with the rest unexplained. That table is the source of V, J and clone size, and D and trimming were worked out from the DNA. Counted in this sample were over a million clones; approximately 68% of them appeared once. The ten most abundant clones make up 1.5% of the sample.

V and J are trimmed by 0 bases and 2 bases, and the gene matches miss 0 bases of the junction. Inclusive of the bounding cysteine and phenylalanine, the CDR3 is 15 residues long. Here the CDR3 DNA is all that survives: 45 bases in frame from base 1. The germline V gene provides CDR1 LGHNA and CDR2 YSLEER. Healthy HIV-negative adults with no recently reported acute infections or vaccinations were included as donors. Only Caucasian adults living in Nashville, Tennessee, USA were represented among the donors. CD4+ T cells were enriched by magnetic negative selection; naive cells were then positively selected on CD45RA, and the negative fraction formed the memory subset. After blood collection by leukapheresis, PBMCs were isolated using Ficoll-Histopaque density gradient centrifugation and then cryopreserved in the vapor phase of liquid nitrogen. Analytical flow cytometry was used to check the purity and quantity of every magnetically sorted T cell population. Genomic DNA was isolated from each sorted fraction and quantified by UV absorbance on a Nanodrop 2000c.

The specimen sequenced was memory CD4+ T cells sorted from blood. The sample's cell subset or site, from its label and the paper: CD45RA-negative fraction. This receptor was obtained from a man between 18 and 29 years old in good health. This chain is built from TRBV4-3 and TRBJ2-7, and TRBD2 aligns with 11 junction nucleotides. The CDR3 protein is CASSQELAGAYEQYF. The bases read TGCGCCAGCAGCCAAGAACTAGCGGGGGCCTACGAGCAGTACTTC.